A selection of T cell receptor beta chains follows, all from one sample in a study of immune evolution from preneoplasia to lung adenocarcinoma. The method was immunoSEQ multiplex PCR; TCRdb's version includes in-frame clones alone and lacks a portion of them. Altogether tens of thousands of clones are present, over 75% being singletons, with the ten largest covering about 4.7%. Material: FFPE invasive lung adenocarcinoma tissue. The source of these receptors is a person between 55 and 69 years old with lung adenocarcinoma. Each CDR3 is given with its conserved first and last residue. The order of the fields is V gene, J gene, CDR3 protein.

>TRBV5-1|TRBJ2-1
CASSSKTASNEQFF
>TRBV7-3|TRBJ2-3
CASGVGDTQYF
>TRBV29-1|TRBJ2-1
CSASTSGKYNEQFF
>TRBV7-2|TRBJ2-3
CASSLAGSGRDEFSTDTQYF
>TRBV29-1|TRBJ2-3
CSGETTRADTQYF
>TRBV7-3|TRBJ2-2
CASSLRRNTGELFF
>TRBV29-1|TRBJ2-3
CSTSFGTSVRDTQYF
>TRBV12-5|TRBJ2-7
CASGPTVYEQYF
>TRBV21-1|TRBJ2-7
CASSMWSGSGSLTYEQYF
>TRBV21-1|TRBJ2-1
CASSELAGVSYNEQFF
>TRBV9|TRBJ1-1
CASSVLDRGNTEAFF
>TRBV7-2|TRBJ2-7
CASSPQSGTSYEQYF
>TRBV28|TRBJ2-7
CASSLSASGSREQYF
>TRBV30|TRBJ1-1
CAWSDGGPWTEAFF
>TRBV5-8|TRBJ2-5
CASSLLETQYF
>TRBV11-3|TRBJ2-7
CASSHGSVAGVAYEQYF
>TRBV6-5|TRBJ2-3
CASRRLAGRTDTQYF
>TRBV2|TRBJ2-2
CASTDFITGELFF
>TRBV4-2|TRBJ1-1
CASSPSQGASGTEAFF
>TRBV10-2|TRBJ2-5
CAIPRDRRETQYF
>TRBV7-9|TRBJ2-3
CASSLGSTDTQYF
>TRBV7-9|TRBJ1-1
CASSVLKGTEAFF
>TRBV6-1|TRBJ2-2
CASRQAASTGELFF
>TRBV19|TRBJ2-1
CASSIGRAGGSSYNEQFF
>TRBV6-5|TRBJ2-1
CASSAGTSGRVGQFF
>TRBV7-9|TRBJ2-2
CASSFSWAGELFF
>TRBV7-2|TRBJ2-4
CASSLGGAKNIQYF
>TRBV7-9|TRBJ2-2
CASSLAGVNTGELFF
>TRBV2|TRBJ2-5
CASDQQETQYF
>TRBV15|TRBJ2-5
CATSGRLAEETQYF
>TRBV18|TRBJ1-4
CASSSGTGAEKLFF
>TRBV18|TRBJ2-2
CASSPRRDRGGRTGELFF
>TRBV5-1|TRBJ1-1
CASSEPHGDEAFF
>TRBV7-2|TRBJ2-7
CASSLKAGYEQYF
>TRBV15|TRBJ2-2
CATSSYTGELFF
>TRBV9|TRBJ2-5
CASSVSHDYQETQYF
>TRBV5-1|TRBJ2-7
CASSSRIAGGLAPHEQYF
>TRBV14|TRBJ1-3
CASKLSGHSSGNTIYF
>TRBV23-1|TRBJ1-4
CASSPVALRGKLFF
>TRBV6-8|TRBJ1-5
CASSYSGGSGKLRHF
>TRBV7-3|TRBJ1-4
CASSLTCGLGWKKLFF
>TRBV9|TRBJ2-5
CASSARGDRGETQYF
>TRBV29-1|TRBJ2-1
CSVVPGQFF
>TRBV19|TRBJ2-2
CASRIQGATGELFF